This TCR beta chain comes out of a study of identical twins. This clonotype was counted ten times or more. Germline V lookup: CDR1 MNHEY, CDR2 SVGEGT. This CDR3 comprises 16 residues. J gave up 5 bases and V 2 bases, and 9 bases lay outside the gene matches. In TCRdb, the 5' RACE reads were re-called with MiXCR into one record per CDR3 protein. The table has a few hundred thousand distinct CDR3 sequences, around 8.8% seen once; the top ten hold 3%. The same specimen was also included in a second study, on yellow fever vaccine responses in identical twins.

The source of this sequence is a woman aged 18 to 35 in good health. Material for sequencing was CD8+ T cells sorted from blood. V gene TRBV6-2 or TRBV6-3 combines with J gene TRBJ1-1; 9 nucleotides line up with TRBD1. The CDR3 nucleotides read TGTGCCAGCAGTTACACGCCGGGGACAGGGAGAACTGAAGCTTTCTTT. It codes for CASSYTPGTGRTEAFF.